This TCR beta chain was identified during a study of T-cell reconstitution after alpha-beta-depleted transplantation in children. A TCRbeta library incorporating unique molecular identifiers was prepared. TCRdb reanalysed the PCR reads using MiXCR and keeps one entry per CDR3 protein. The sample lists approximately 800,000 distinct CDR3 sequences; around 17% were seen once. Germline trimming cut 1 base from V and 8 bases from J; bases unmatched to any gene: 12. The CDR3 length is 16 residues. CDR1 is SQVTM and CDR2 is ANQGSEA in the germline V gene. Details on this clonotype: The antigen remains undetermined.

The study's findings and limits: It was surviving recipient T cells and thymic progenitors that gave some patients high TCRbeta diversity at day 60.

The genes are TRBV29-1 and TRBJ2-1; 9 bases agree with TRBD2. This sequence was found in a male patient between 5 and 17 years old who had a stem cell transplant for acute lymphoblastic leukemia, so the T cells may come from the graft donor. The input for sequencing was PBMCs, mostly from graft donor cells, taken 360 days after TCRalphabeta/CD19-depleted stem cell transplant. CDR3 amino acids: CSVEGPGVAGAHEQFF. CDR3 bases: TGCAGCGTTGAAGGCCCCGGGGTAGCGGGAGCCCATGAGCAGTTCTTC.